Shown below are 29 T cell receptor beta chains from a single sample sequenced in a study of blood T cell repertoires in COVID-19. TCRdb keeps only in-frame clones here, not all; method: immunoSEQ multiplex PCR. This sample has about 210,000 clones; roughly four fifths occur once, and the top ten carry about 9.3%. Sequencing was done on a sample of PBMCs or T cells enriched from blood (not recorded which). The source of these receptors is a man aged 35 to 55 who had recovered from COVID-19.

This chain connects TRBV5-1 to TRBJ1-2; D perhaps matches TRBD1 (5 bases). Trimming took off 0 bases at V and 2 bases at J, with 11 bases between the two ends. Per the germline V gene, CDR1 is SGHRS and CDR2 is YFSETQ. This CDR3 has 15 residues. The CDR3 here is CASSLVPGSNYGYTF. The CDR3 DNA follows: TGCGCCAGCAGCTTGGTGCCAGGGTCGAACTATGGCTACACCTTC.

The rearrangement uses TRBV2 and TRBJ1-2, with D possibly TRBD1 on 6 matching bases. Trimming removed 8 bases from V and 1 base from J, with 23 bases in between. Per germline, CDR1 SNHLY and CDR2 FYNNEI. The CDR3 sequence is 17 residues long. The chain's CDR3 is CASHLGGGGQYNYGYTF. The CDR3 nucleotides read TGTGCCAGCCACCTCGGGGGAGGGGGACAATATAACTATGGCTACACCTTC. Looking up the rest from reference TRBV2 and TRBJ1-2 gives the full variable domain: EPEVTQTPSHQVTQMGQEVILRCVPISNHLYFYWYRQILGQKVEFLVSFYNNEISEKSEIFDDQFSVERPDGSNFTLKIRSTKLEDSAMYFCASHLGGGGQYNYGYTFGSGTRLTVV.

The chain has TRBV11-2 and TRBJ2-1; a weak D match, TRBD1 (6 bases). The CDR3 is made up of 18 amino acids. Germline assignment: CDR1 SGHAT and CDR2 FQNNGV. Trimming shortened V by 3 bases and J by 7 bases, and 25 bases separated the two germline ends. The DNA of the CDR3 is TGTGCCAGCAGCTTCACCCCAGGGGACCCCCTGGGGTGGAATGAGCAGTTCTTC. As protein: CASSFTPGDPLGWNEQFF.

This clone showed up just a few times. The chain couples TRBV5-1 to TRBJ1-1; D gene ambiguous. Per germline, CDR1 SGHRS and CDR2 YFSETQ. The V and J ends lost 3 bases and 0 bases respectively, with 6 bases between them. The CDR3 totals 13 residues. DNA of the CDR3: TGCGCCAGCAGCTATCAGGTGAACACTGAAGCTTTCTTT. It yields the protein CASSYQVNTEAFF.

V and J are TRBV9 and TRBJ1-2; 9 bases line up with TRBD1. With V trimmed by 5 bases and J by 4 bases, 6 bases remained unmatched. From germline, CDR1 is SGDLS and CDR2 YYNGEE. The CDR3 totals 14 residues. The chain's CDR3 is CASSEQGAVYGYTF. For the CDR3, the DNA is TGTGCCAGCAGTGAACAGGGGGCCGTCTATGGCTACACCTTC. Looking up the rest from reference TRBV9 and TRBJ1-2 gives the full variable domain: DSGVTQTPKHLITATGQRVTLRCSPRSGDLSVYWYQQSLDQGLQFLIQYYNGEERAKGNILERFSAQQFPDLHSELNLSSLELGDSALYFCASSEQGAVYGYTFGSGTRLTVV.

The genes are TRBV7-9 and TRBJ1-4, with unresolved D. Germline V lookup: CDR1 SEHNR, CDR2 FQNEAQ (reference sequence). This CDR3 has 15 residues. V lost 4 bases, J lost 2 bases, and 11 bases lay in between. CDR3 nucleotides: TGTGCCAGCAGCTGGGCAACTGATACTAATGAAAAACTGTTTTTT. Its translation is CASSWATDTNEKLFF.

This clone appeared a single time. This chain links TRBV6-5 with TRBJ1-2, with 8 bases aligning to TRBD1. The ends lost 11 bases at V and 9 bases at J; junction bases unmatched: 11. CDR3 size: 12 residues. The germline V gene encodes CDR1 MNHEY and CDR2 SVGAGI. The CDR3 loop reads CAARGQGISYTF. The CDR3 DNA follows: TGTGCCGCCCGAGGACAGGGAATAAGCTACACCTTC.

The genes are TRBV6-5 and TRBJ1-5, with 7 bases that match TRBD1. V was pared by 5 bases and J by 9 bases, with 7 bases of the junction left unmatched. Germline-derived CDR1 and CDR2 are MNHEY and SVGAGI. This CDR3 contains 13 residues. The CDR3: CASSRQGRGPQHF. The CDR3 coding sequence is TGTGCCAGCAGTCGACAGGGTCGGGGGCCCCAGCATTTT.

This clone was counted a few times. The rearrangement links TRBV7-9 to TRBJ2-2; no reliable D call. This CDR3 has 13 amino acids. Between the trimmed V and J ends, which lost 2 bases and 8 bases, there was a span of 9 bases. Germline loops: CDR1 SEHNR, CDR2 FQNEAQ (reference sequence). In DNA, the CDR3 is TGTGCCAGCAGCTTATCCCTTTCGGGGGAGCTGTTTTTT. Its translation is CASSLSLSGELFF.

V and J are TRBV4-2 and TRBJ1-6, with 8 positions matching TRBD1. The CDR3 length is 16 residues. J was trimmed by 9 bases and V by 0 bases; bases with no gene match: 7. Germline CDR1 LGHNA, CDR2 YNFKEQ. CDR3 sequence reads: CASSQDLDRGGSPLHF. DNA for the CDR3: TGTGCCAGCAGCCAAGATCTAGACAGGGGTGGTTCACCCCTCCACTTT.

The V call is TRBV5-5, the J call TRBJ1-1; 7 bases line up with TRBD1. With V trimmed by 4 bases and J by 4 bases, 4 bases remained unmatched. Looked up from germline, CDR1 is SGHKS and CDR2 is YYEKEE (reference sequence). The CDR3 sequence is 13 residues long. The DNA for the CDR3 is TGTGCCAGCAGCCTTACAGGGGTCACTGAAGCTTTCTTT. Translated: CASSLTGVTEAFF.

The CDR3 sequence: CASSTPGGGLYNEQFF. CDR3 sequence (DNA): TGTGCCAGCAGTACTCCAGGGGGCGGACTATACAATGAGCAGTTCTTC. V and J are TRBV27 and TRBJ2-1, with TRBD1 matching 8 bases. There are 16 residues in the CDR3. J gave up 4 bases and V 5 bases, and 10 bases lay outside the gene matches. Germline V CDR1 and CDR2: MNHEY, SMNVEV (reference sequence).

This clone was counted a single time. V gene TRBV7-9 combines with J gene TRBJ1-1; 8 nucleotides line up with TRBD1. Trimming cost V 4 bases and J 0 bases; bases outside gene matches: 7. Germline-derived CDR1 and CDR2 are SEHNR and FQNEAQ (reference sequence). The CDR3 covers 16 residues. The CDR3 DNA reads TGTGCCAGCAGCTCCTACGACAGGGGATTGAACACTGAAGCTTTCTTT. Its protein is CASSSYDRGLNTEAFF.

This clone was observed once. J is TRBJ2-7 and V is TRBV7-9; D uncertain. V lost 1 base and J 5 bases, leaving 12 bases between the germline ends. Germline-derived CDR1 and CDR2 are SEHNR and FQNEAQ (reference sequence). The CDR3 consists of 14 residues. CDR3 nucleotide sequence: TGTGCCAGCAGCTTAGACCACCCAGGTAACGAGCAGTACTTC. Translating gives CASSLDHPGNEQYF.

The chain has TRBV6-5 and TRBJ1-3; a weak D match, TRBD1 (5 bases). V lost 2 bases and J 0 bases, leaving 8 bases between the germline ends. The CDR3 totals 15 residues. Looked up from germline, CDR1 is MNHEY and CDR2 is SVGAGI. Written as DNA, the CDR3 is TGTGCCAGCAGTTACGACAGCGTCTCTGGAAACACCATATATTTT. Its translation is CASSYDSVSGNTIYF.

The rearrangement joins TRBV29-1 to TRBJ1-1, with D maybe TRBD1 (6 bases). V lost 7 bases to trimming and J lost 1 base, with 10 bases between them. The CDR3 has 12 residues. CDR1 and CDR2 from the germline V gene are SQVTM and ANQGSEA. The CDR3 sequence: CSAGQSNTEAFF. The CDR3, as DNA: TGCAGCGCCGGACAGTCGAACACTGAAGCTTTCTTT.

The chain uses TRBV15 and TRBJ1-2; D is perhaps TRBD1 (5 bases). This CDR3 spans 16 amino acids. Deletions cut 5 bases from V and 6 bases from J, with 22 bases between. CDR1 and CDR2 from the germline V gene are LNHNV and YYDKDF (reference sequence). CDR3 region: CATSPPQGRGTDGYTF. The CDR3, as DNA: TGTGCCACCAGCCCGCCTCAGGGAAGGGGCACGGATGGCTACACCTTC. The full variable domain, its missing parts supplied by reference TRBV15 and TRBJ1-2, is DAMVIQNPRYQVTQFGKPVTLSCSQTLNHNVMYWYQQKSSQAPKLLFHYYDKDFNNEADTPDNFQSRRPNTSFCFLDIRSPGLGDTAMYLCATSPPQGRGTDGYTFGSGTRLTVV.

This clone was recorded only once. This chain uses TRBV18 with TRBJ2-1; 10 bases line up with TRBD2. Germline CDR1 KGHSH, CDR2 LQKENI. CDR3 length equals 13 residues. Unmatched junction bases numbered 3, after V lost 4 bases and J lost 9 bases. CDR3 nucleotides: TGTGCCAGCTCACAGGGACTAGCGTTTGAGCAGTTCTTC. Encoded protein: CASSQGLAFEQFF.

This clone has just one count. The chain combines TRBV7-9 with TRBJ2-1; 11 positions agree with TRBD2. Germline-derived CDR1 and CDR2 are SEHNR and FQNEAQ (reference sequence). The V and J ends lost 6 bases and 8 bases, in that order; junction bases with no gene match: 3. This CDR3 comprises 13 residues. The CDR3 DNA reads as TGTGCCAGCAGTTATAGCGGGAGGGATGAGCAGTTCTTC. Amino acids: CASSYSGRDEQFF.

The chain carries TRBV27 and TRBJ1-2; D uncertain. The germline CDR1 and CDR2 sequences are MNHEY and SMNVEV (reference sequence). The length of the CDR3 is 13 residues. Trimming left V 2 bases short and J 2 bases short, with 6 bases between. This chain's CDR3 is CASSLQKNYGYTF. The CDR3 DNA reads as TGTGCCAGCAGTTTACAGAAAAACTATGGCTACACCTTC.

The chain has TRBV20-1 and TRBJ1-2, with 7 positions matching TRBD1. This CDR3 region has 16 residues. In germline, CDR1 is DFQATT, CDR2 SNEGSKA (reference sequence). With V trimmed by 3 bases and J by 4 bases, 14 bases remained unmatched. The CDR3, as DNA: TGCAGTGCTAGTGTTTCGGGACAGACTATTGGCTATGGCTACACCTTC. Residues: CSASVSGQTIGYGYTF.

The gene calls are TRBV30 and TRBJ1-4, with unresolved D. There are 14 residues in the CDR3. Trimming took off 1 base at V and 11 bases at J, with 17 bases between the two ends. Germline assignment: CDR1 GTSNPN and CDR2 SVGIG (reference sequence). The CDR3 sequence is CAWSAHLGSAKLFF. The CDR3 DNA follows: TGTGCCTGGAGTGCCCATTTGGGCTCGGCGAAACTGTTTTTT.

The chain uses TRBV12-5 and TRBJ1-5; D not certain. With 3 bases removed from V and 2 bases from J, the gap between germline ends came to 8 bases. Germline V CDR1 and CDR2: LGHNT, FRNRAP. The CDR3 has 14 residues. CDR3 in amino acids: CASGLWLGNQPQHF. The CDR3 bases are TGTGCTAGTGGTTTATGGTTAGGCAATCAGCCCCAGCATTTT.

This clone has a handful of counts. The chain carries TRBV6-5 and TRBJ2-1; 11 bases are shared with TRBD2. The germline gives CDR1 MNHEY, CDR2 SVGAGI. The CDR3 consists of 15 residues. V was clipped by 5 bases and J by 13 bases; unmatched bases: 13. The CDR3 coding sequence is TGTGCCAGCAGTCCCCAAAGGCTAGCGGGAGGTGGTCAGTTCTTC. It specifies CASSPQRLAGGGQFF.

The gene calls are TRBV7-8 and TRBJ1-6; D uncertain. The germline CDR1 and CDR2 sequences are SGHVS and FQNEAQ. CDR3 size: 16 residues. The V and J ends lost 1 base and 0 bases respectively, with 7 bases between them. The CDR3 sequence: CASSLEGSSYNSPLHF. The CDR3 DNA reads TGTGCCAGCAGCTTAGAAGGGAGCTCCTATAATTCACCCCTCCACTTT.

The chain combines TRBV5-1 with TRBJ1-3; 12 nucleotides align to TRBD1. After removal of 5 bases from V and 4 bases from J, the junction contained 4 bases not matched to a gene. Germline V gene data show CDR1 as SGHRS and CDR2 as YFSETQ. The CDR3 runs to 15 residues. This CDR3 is CASRTGTGGGNTIYF. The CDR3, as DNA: TGCGCCAGCAGAACCGGGACAGGGGGCGGAAACACCATATATTTT.

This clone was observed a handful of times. DNA for the CDR3: TGTGCCAGCTCACGGAACGGGGATGGATCACCCCTCCACTTT. Translation: CASSRNGDGSPLHF. The rearrangement joins TRBV18 to TRBJ1-6; D call uncertain. The ends were cut back, 4 bases at V and 10 bases at J, with 14 bases in the middle. The CDR3 runs 14 residues. Germline values: CDR1 KGHSH, CDR2 LQKENI.

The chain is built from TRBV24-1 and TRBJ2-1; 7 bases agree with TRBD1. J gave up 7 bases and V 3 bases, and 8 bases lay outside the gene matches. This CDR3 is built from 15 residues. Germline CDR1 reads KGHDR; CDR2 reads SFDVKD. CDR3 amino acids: CATSDPTGLSNEQFF. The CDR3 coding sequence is TGTGCCACCAGTGATCCGACAGGGCTAAGTAATGAGCAGTTCTTC.

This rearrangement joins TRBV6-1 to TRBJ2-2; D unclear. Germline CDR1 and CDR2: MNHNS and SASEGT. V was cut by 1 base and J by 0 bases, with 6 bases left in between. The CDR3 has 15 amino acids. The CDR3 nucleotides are TGTGCCAGCAGTGAAGTCGCAGCGAACACCGGGGAGCTGTTTTTT. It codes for CASSEVAANTGELFF.